Described below is a single TCR beta chain sequence and its context. There is no known antigen for this receptor. Base qualities are not recorded, but no much larger clone differs from it by a single base. TCRbeta CDR3 regions were amplified from genomic DNA by means of the immunoSEQ Assay, a bias-controlled multiplex PCR. The original methods were these. Nucleated cell counts per sample were estimated from amplification of reference gene primers within the assay. To quantify the absolute abundance of each unique TCRbeta CDR3 rearrangement, sequence reads were collapsed and filtered. For each sample, productive Simpson clonality was calculated by taking the square root of Simpson's diversity index across productive rearrangements. What TCRdb holds here is the immuneACCESS table cut down to in-frame rearrangements. Part of the clones is not present; checked against another copy, under half of the missing clones reflect an unresolved V gene, and the others are unexplained. That table furnishes V, J and clone size, whereas the DNA furnished D and trimming. Within this sample are tens of thousands of clones, with 75% to 90% of them counted one time only. Of the sample, 4.5% to 6% is held by the ten largest clones.

Each collaborating institution followed its own protocols to collect whole blood in K2EDTA tubes. For TCRbeta analysis, collaborator samples were shipped as frozen whole blood, as isolated PBMCs, or as DNA extracted from either sample type. These data originate in a study of blood T cell repertoires in COVID-19 (dated by TCRdb to 2020 to 2022). In terms of the full investigation: The collaborator samples originated in the United States, Italy and Spain and spanned the acute and convalescent phases of COVID-19. Samples came from the ongoing ImmuneRACE study (first 160 participants) plus 1,254 subjects from 6 global collaborators. The repertoires were released in a freely available public database meant as a resource for research on the immune response to SARS-CoV-2. A de-identified subject ID, COVID-19 status, age in years and sex were almost always included in the sample metadata. The material from the prospective study consisted of cDNA or gDNA derived from T cells, B-cell-depleted T cells, or PBMCs. Deeply sampled blood TCRbeta repertoires from subjects exposed to, actively infected with, or recovered from COVID-19 were included in the dataset. HLA class I and class II types, where available, came from metadata supplied by the sample provider rather than from assay-based typing.

The full study reports these points: The amount of clinical and demographic metadata varied by source and participant and was provided uncurated.

In the germline V gene, CDR1 corresponds to SGHTA and CDR2 to FQGNSA. A distance of 14 bases separates the germline ends of V and J, which lose 5 bases and 3 bases respectively. Counted from cysteine to phenylalanine, this CDR3 has 14 amino acids. Only the CDR3 region is kept as DNA, spanning 42 bases read in frame from base 1. The sequence came from a man between 60 and 75 years old with active COVID-19. The sequence is built from TRBV7-2 and TRBJ2-7, with a tentative D gene TRBD2 over 6 matching bases. Sequencing was done on a sample of peripheral blood. The CDR3 loop reads CASSPTGLFYEQYF. The DNA is as follows: TGTGCCAGCAGCCCCACGGGACTCTTCTACGAGCAGTACTTC.